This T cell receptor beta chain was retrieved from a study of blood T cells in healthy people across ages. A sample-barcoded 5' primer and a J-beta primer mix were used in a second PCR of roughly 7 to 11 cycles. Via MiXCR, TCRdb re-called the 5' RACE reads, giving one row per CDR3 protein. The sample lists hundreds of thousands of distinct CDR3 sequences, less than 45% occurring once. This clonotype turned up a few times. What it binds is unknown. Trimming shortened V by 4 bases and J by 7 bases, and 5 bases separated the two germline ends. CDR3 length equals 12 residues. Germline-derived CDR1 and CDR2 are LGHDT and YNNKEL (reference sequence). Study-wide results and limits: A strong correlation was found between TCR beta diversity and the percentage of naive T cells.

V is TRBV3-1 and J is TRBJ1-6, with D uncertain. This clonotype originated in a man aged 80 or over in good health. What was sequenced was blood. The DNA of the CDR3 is TGTGCCAGCAGCCTTATAAATTCACCCCTCCACTTT. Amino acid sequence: CASSLINSPLHF.